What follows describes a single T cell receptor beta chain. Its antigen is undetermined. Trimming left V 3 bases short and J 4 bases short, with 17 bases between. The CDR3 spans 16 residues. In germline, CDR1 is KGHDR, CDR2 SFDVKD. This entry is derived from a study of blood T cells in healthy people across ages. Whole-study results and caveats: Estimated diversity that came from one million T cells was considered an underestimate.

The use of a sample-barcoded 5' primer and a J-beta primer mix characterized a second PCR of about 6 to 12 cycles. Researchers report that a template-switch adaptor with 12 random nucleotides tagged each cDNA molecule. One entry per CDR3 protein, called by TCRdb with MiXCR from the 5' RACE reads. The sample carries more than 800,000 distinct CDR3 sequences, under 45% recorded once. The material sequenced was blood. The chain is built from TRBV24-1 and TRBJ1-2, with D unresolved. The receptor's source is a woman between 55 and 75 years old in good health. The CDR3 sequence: CATSDGSHGLFYGYTF. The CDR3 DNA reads TGTGCCACCAGTGATGGAAGCCACGGACTTTTCTATGGCTACACCTTC.